This T cell receptor (beta chain) originates from a study of memory CD4+ T cells and cytomegalovirus serostatus. About the study: Healthy Belgian adult donors included about nine CMV-positive and 24 CMV-negative people.

The sort gate was single viable CD3+CD4+CD8-CD45RO+ cells for memory CD4+ T cells. Under the authors' procedure: Out-of-frame sequences were removed, leaving 2,204,828 distinct TCRbeta sequences. The table came from immunoSEQ multiplex PCR; TCRdb's copy has only in-frame clones and leaves some out. The V and J calls and clone size come from that table; D and trimming were worked out from the DNA. The data hold about 52,000 clones, with about 83% observed a single time. The CDR3 loop spans 19 amino acids. Trimming stripped 7 bases from V and 1 base from J, with 28 bases between. CDR1 is MDHEN and CDR2 is SYDVKM in the germline V gene.

J is TRBJ1-1 and V is TRBV28, with D possibly being TRBD1 (5 bases). Sequencing input: memory CD4+ T cells from blood. This clonotype was sampled from an adult in good health and CMV-seropositive. The CDR3 loop is CASITGLRSGVVWNTEAFF. The CDR3 nucleotides read TGTGCCAGCATCACAGGTCTGAGGTCGGGCGTAGTGTGGAACACTGAAGCTTTCTTT.